This is a list of T cell receptor beta chains from one sample in a study of cytomegalovirus exposure and HLA in healthy donors. Using immunoSEQ multiplex PCR, the repertoire was profiled, and TCRdb retains in-frame clones only, with some absent. The table records 100,000 to 150,000 clones, 78% of them present only once. Sequenced: PBMCs. These receptors all stem from a middle-aged man in good health and CMV-seronegative. Each CDR3 is given with its conserved first and last residue. Fields, in order: CDR3 length, D gene, J gene, clone size, V gene, CDR3 protein, CDR3 DNA. The D gene is left open where the match is weak. For some rows the clone size is stated as once, few or many, or as a class when expanded; others skip it.

16 NA TRBJ2-7 NA TRBV7-6 CASSEQWGRPPHEQYF TGTGCCAGCAGCGAACAATGGGGCCGACCCCCCCACGAGCAGTACTTC
17 TRBD2 TRBJ2-1 once TRBV4-3 CASSQPLTSGGRNEQFF TGCGCCAGCAGCCAACCCCTTACTAGCGGGGGCCGTAATGAGCAGTTCTTC
16 TRBD1 TRBJ2-2 few TRBV5-8 CASSSGQGVHTGELFF TGTGCCAGCAGCAGCGGACAGGGGGTTCACACCGGGGAGCTGTTTTTT
17 NA TRBJ1-5 NA TRBV7-2 CASSLGSSGGAGQPQHF TGTGCCAGCAGCTTAGGTAGTAGTGGGGGCGCAGGGCAGCCCCAGCATTTT
14 NA TRBJ2-3 NA TRBV7-2 CASRHPGGSDTQYF TGTGCCAGCAGACATCCGGGGGGCTCAGATACGCAGTATTTT
12 NA TRBJ1-1 NA TRBV7-8 CASSSVGNEAFF TGTGCCAGCAGCTCCGTGGGCAATGAAGCTTTCTTT
14 NA TRBJ2-7 NA TRBV7-9 CASSQRDKPYEQYF TGTGCCAGCAGCCAACGGGACAAACCGTACGAGCAGTACTTC
15 TRBD2 TRBJ2-7 NA TRBV5-1 CASSTAGGAGYEQYF TGCGCCAGCAGCACGGCGGGGGGGGCCGGTTACGAGCAGTACTTC
17 NA TRBJ2-7 few TRBV21-1 CASSKTGCLELTYEQYF TGTGCCAGCAGCAAAACAGGGTGTCTTGAGCTAACCTACGAGCAGTACTTC
14 NA TRBJ2-5 NA TRBV25-1 CASSESTSQETQYF TGTGCCAGCAGTGAATCGACTAGCCAAGAGACCCAGTACTTC
15 TRBD1 TRBJ2-5 NA TRBV6-1 CASSGLQGAWETQYF TGTGCCAGCAGTGGATTACAGGGGGCGTGGGAGACCCAGTACTTC
14 NA TRBJ1-4 NA TRBV7-2 CASSPNTGRGKLFF TGTGCCAGCAGCCCTAACACAGGGAGGGGGAAACTGTTTTTT
14 NA TRBJ2-7 NA TRBV5-8 CASSPRVSSYEQYF TGTGCCAGCAGCCCCCGGGTTAGCTCCTACGAGCAGTACTTC
12 NA TRBJ2-3 NA TRBV19 CATRAGEDTQYF TGTGCCACCAGGGCTGGAGAAGATACGCAGTATTTT
15 TRBD1 TRBJ1-2 NA TRBV27 CASSPRTGFNYGYTF TGTGCCAGCAGTCCCCGGACAGGGTTTAACTATGGCTACACCTTC
12 NA TRBJ1-2 NA TRBV19 CASSSQNYGYTF TGTGCCAGTAGTTCACAGAACTATGGCTACACCTTC
13 TRBD1 TRBJ1-2 NA TRBV2 CASTLDRARGYTF TGTGCCAGCACCCTAGACAGGGCGCGCGGCTACACCTTC
16 TRBD2 TRBJ2-1 NA TRBV5-8 CASSFYSGDVRNEQFF TGTGCCAGCAGCTTCTATAGCGGGGACGTACGCAATGAGCAGTTCTTC
13 NA TRBJ1-1 NA TRBV6-5 CASTPGRNTEAFF TGTGCCAGCACCCCCGGGAGAAACACTGAAGCTTTCTTT
16 TRBD1 TRBJ2-3 NA TRBV7-6 CASSLAGTGVTDTQYF TGTGCCAGCAGCTTAGCGGGAACAGGGGTTACAGATACGCAGTATTTT
14 TRBD1 TRBJ2-5 NA TRBV5-1 CASSFGDSQETQYF TGCGCCAGCAGCTTCGGGGACAGTCAAGAGACCCAGTACTTC
18 NA TRBJ1-3 NA TRBV5-1 CASSLFAGASSSGNTIYF TGCGCCAGCAGCTTGTTTGCGGGGGCTAGTTCAAGTGGAAACACCATATATTTT
16 NA TRBJ2-5 NA TRBV7-7 CASSPTAGVLGETQYF TGTGCCAGCAGTCCCACGGCCGGAGTTCTAGGAGAGACCCAGTACTTC
14 NA TRBJ2-2 NA TRBV5-4 CASSGAVGTGELFF TGTGCCAGCAGCGGGGCGGTGGGAACCGGGGAGCTGTTTTTT
15 NA TRBJ1-4 once TRBV18 CASSPSAAADEKLFF TGTGCCAGCTCACCATCGGCAGCGGCGGATGAAAAACTGTTTTTT
16 NA TRBJ1-5 once TRBV7-9 CASSSASRGSNQPQHF TGTGCCAGCAGCTCCGCTAGCAGGGGTTCCAATCAGCCCCAGCATTTT
16 TRBD2 TRBJ2-1 NA TRBV14 CASRLGLAGGRNEQFF TGTGCCAGCAGATTGGGACTAGCGGGGGGTCGAAATGAGCAGTTCTTC
13 NA TRBJ1-2 NA TRBV5-5 CASSAAPRQGYTF TGTGCCAGCAGCGCCGCCCCGCGACAGGGCTACACCTTC
14 TRBD1 TRBJ2-3 NA TRBV5-6 CASSPGQGRDTQYF TGTGCCAGCAGCCCGGGACAGGGGAGAGATACGCAGTATTTT
17 TRBD1 TRBJ2-3 NA TRBV5-1 CASSPRQGRSSTDTQYF TGCGCCAGCAGCCCCCGACAGGGCCGTTCTAGCACAGATACGCAGTATTTT
15 TRBD1 TRBJ2-7 NA TRBV5-8 CASSLGGTGYYEQYF TGTGCCAGCAGCTTGGGGGGGACAGGATACTACGAGCAGTACTTC
12 NA TRBJ1-4 NA TRBV2 CASSDTGGKLFF TGTGCCAGCAGTGATACGGGGGGCAAACTGTTTTTT
15 TRBD1 TRBJ2-7 NA TRBV4-3 CASSYSGTGDYEQYF TGCGCCAGCAGCTACTCCGGGACAGGAGACTACGAGCAGTACTTC
15 NA TRBJ2-7 NA TRBV9 CASSVGDLSSYEQYF TGTGCCAGCAGCGTAGGGGACTTAAGCTCCTACGAGCAGTACTTC
13 TRBD1 TRBJ1-1 NA TRBV29-1 CSVEEQGSTEAFF TGCAGCGTCGAGGAACAGGGGAGCACTGAAGCTTTCTTT
12 NA TRBJ2-5 once TRBV5-4 CASSLAGETQYF TGTGCCAGCAGCTTGGCCGGGGAGACCCAGTACTTC
16 NA TRBJ1-1 once TRBV5-1 CASSPRTGGDGSEAFF TGCGCCAGCAGCCCCAGGACGGGGGGCGATGGTTCTGAAGCTTTCTTT
19 TRBD1 TRBJ1-3 once TRBV5-8 CASSSIRTGDGRTGNTIYF TGTGCCAGCAGCTCGATCAGGACAGGGGACGGTCGGACTGGAAACACCATATATTTT
15 NA TRBJ2-2 NA TRBV5-1 CASSLENRVTGELFF TGCGCCAGCAGCTTGGAAAACAGAGTCACCGGGGAGCTGTTTTTT
13 TRBD1 TRBJ1-1 NA TRBV30 CAWSYEGASEAFF TGTGCCTGGAGTTATGAGGGGGCGAGTGAAGCTTTCTTT